This passage covers 11 T cell receptor beta chains from one sample sequenced in a study of blood T cell repertoires in COVID-19. Clones were sequenced by immunoSEQ multiplex PCR, and TCRdb holds only the in-frame ones, with some missing. This table holds fewer than 250,000 clones, approximately 83% found once. Sequencing input: peripheral blood. The receptors originated from a woman in her fifties or sixties with acute or convalescent COVID-19.

The chain employs TRBV3-1 (or the pseudogene TRBV3-2) and TRBJ1-1; D call uncertain. Germline values: CDR1 LGHDT, CDR2 YNNKEL (reference sequence). Trimming removed 2 bases from V and 8 bases from J, with 6 bases in between. The CDR3 length is 11 residues. The DNA for the CDR3 is TGTGCCAGCAGCCAAAGTCAGGAAGCTTTCTTT. Translated: CASSQSQEAFF.

Remarks on this clone: This sample also contains other DNA sequences that code for the same CDR3. The V call is TRBV9, the J call TRBJ1-4; a weak D match, TRBD1 (5 bases). Per the germline V gene, CDR1 is SGDLS and CDR2 is YYNGEE. Trimming took 0 bases from V and 0 from J, leaving 6 bases between them. There are 15 residues in the CDR3. CDR3 sequence: CASSVGRATNEKLFF. The CDR3 DNA follows: TGTGCCAGCAGCGTAGGCAGGGCAACTAATGAAAAACTGTTTTTT.

The rearrangement uses TRBV6-6 and TRBJ2-7; TRBD2 agrees at 11 bases. V lost 5 bases and J lost 3; bases outside the gene matches: 12. The CDR3 extends over 17 amino acids. CDR1 is MNHNY and CDR2 is SVGAGI in the germline V gene (reference sequence). The DNA of the CDR3 is TGTGCCAGCAGTCTAGACAGTATAGCGGGAGGGAACTACGAGCAGTACTTC. As protein: CASSLDSIAGGNYEQYF.

The genes are TRBV9 and TRBJ2-2; D may be TRBD2 (6 bases). Germline assignment: CDR1 SGDLS and CDR2 YYNGEE. Trimming cost V 5 bases and J 6 bases, with 11 bases left between them. This CDR3 comprises 13 residues. CDR3 loop: CASRESGAGELFF. Written as DNA, the CDR3 is TGTGCCAGCAGAGAGTCGGGAGCCGGGGAGCTGTTTTTT.

The J gene is TRBJ2-5, the V gene TRBV20-1, with D uncertain. Germline CDR1 reads DFQATT; CDR2 reads SNEGSKA (reference sequence). The V gene lost 3 bases and the J gene lost 0 bases, with 11 bases spanning the gap. This CDR3 has 14 amino acids. DNA of the CDR3: TGCAGTGCTAGTTTCCAGCGCAACCAAGAGACCCAGTACTTC. It encodes CSASFQRNQETQYF.

The genes are TRBV27 and TRBJ2-7; 9 bases map to TRBD2. The ends lost 5 bases at V and 7 bases at J; junction bases unmatched: 12. The CDR3 totals 15 residues. Germline loops: CDR1 MNHEY, CDR2 SMNVEV (reference sequence). This chain's CDR3 is CASSRLAGGPGEQYF. The CDR3 DNA follows: TGTGCCAGCAGTAGGCTCGCGGGAGGGCCAGGGGAGCAGTACTTC.

The rearrangement joins TRBV14 to TRBJ1-1, with D perhaps TRBD1 (5 bases). The CDR3 spans 13 residues. Trimming took 0 bases from V and 9 from J, leaving 11 bases between them. Per the germline V gene, CDR1 is SGHDN and CDR2 is FVKESK. The chain's CDR3 is CASSQEWRGQAFF. CDR3 in DNA: TGTGCCAGCAGCCAAGAATGGAGGGGACAAGCTTTCTTT.

The chain has TRBV6-2 or TRBV6-3 and TRBJ1-2, with 7 bases identical to TRBD1. V lost 2 bases and J lost 4; bases outside the gene matches: 4. The CDR3 extends over 14 amino acids. Germline assignment: CDR1 MNHEY and CDR2 SVGEGT. For the CDR3, the DNA is TGTGCCAGCAGTTACAGACAGGGATCCTATGGCTACACCTTC. Translated, it gives CASSYRQGSYGYTF.

The sample holds one count of this clone. This chain joins TRBV6-5 and TRBJ2-5, with TRBD2 matching over 9 bases. CDR1 and CDR2 from the germline V gene are MNHEY and SVGAGI. V lost 9 bases, J lost 4 bases, and 6 bases stayed unmatched. CDR3 length: 13 amino acids. The CDR3 here is CASLAGVGETQYF. Here the CDR3 DNA reads TGTGCCAGTTTAGCGGGAGTTGGAGAGACCCAGTACTTC.

J is TRBJ2-3 and V is TRBV12-1; TRBD2 was called by the table and not checked on the DNA. TRBV12-1 corresponds to a pseudogene. The CDR3 loop spans 16 amino acids. CDR3 sequence: CASSFFGGPSTDTQYF. Here the CDR3 DNA reads TGTGCCAGCAGCTTTTTCGGCGGGCCTAGCACAGATACGCAGTATTTT.

This clone was picked up one time. The rearrangement links TRBV28 to TRBJ2-1; D remains ambiguous. V shed 2 bases and J shed 4 bases, with 9 bases lying between them. Per germline, CDR1 MDHEN and CDR2 SYDVKM. The CDR3 extends over 14 amino acids. In DNA, the CDR3 is TGTGCCAGCAGTTTACCCCGGGTTTACAATGAGCAGTTCTTC. Its protein is CASSLPRVYNEQFF.